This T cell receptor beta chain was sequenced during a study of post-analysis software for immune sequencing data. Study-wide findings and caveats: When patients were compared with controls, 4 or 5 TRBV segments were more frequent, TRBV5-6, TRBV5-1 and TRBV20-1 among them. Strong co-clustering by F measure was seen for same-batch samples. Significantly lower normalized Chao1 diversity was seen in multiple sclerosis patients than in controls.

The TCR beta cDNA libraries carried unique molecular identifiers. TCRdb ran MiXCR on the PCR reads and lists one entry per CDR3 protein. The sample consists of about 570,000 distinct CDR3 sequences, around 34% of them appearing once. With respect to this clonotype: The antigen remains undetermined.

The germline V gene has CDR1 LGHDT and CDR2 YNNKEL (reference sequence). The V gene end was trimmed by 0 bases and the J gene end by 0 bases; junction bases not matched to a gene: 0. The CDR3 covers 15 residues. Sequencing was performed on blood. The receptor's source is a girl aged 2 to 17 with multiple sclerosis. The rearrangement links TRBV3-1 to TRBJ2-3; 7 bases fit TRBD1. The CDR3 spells CASSQEDRSTDTQYF. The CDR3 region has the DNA TGTGCCAGCAGCCAAGAGGACAGGAGCACAGATACGCAGTATTTT.